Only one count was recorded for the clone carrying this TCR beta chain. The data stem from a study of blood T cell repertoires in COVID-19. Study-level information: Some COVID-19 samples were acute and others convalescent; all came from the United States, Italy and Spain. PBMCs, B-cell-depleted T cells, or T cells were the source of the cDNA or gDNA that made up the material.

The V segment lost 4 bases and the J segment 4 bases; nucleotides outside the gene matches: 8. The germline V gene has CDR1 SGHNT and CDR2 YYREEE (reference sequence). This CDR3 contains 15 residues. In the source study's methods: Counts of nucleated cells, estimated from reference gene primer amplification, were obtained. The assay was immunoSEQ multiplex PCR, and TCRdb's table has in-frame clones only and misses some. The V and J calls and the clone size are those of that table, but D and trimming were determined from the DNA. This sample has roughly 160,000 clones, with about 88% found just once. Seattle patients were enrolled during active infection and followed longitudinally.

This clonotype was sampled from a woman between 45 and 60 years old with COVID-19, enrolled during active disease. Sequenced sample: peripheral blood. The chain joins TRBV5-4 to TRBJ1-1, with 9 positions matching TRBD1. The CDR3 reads CASSLQGQGGTEAFF. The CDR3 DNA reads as TGTGCCAGCAGCCTCCAGGGACAGGGTGGCACTGAAGCTTTCTTT.